The 29 T cell receptor beta chains reported below all come from one sample, sequenced in a study of Graves' ophthalmopathy and Graves' hyperthyroidism. Amplification targeted the TCR beta CDR3 regions, with RNA transcripts as the source material. Scientists carried out first-round RT-PCR using HTBI primers and then a second-round multiplex PCR. TCRdb re-derived calls from the multiplex PCR reads in MiXCR, one entry per CDR3 protein. The table lists approximately 460,000 distinct CDR3 sequences, 13% to 15% of them singletons. The sequencing sample was made of blood. The receptors were gathered from a woman aged 25-40 years with Graves' ophthalmopathy.

This clonotype was counted at least ten times. The chain employs TRBV29-1 and TRBJ2-7; D possibly corresponds to TRBD1 (6 bases). Germline V lookup: CDR1 SQVTM, CDR2 ANQGSEA. Trimming stripped 4 bases from V and 2 bases from J, with 9 bases between. The CDR3 sequence is 12 residues long. Written as DNA, the CDR3 is TGCAGCGTTGGCGCAGGGGCCTACGAGCAGTACTTC. This translates into CSVGAGAYEQYF.

Ten or more counts support this clonotype. V gene TRBV30 combines with J gene TRBJ2-7; a weak D match, TRBD2 (5 bases). The CDR3 runs 13 residues. The V and J ends lost 0 bases and 0 bases respectively, with 6 bases between them. Germline V CDR1 and CDR2: GTSNPN, SVGIG (reference sequence). As DNA, the CDR3 is TGTGCCTGGAGTGTTGGGAGCTCCTACGAGCAGTACTTC. Translating gives CAWSVGSSYEQYF.

This clonotype showed up many times. The chain couples TRBV9 to TRBJ2-5, with D perhaps TRBD2 (5 bases). Germline-derived CDR1 and CDR2 are SGDLS and YYNGEE. Between the trimmed V and J ends, which lost 6 bases and 1 base, there was a span of 16 bases. CDR3 length: 15 residues. The CDR3 protein is CASTTGSRGQETQYF. The CDR3 DNA reads as TGTGCCAGCACCACGGGGTCTCGGGGCCAAGAGACCCAGTACTTC. Looking up the rest from reference TRBV9 and TRBJ2-5 gives the full variable domain: DSGVTQTPKHLITATGQRVTLRCSPRSGDLSVYWYQQSLDQGLQFLIQYYNGEERAKGNILERFSAQQFPDLHSELNLSSLELGDSALYFCASTTGSRGQETQYFGPGTRLLVL.

This clonotype was seen ten or more times. The chain couples TRBV18 to TRBJ2-5; 9 bases are a match to TRBD2. The V segment lost 2 bases and the J segment 5 bases; nucleotides outside the gene matches: 6. Germline V lookup: CDR1 KGHSH, CDR2 LQKENI. This CDR3 is 15 amino acids long. The CDR3 reads CASSPIAGEGETQYF. CDR3 nucleotide sequence: TGTGCCAGCTCACCAATAGCGGGAGAAGGGGAGACCCAGTACTTC.

This clonotype was detected many times. The rearrangement links TRBV6-5 to TRBJ2-5; 8 nucleotides match TRBD2. Germline CDR1 is MNHEY and CDR2 is SVGAGI. The CDR3 covers 15 residues. V shed 6 bases, J shed 0 bases, and the junction held 6 bases outside the gene matches. The CDR3 region has the DNA TGTGCCAGCAGAGCAACTAGCGGTGACCAAGAGACCCAGTACTTC. It translates to CASRATSGDQETQYF.

There are many counts of this clonotype. As DNA, the CDR3 is TGTGCCAGCAGTCTTAACCGGGACTATGGCTACACCTTC. The encoded protein is CASSLNRDYGYTF. The chain uses TRBV6-5 and TRBJ1-2; unclear D gene. With 5 bases removed from V and 3 bases from J, the gap between germline ends came to 10 bases. This CDR3 comprises 13 residues. Germline lookup yields CDR1 MNHEY and CDR2 SVGAGI.

This clonotype was counted at least ten times. The genes are TRBV19 and TRBJ2-7; perhaps TRBD1 as D (6 bases). V lost 5 bases, J lost 3 bases, and 17 bases lay in between. Per germline, CDR1 LNHDA and CDR2 SQIVND (reference sequence). The CDR3 contains 15 residues. The CDR3 sequence is CASSGLPGQDYEQYF. CDR3 nucleotides: TGTGCCAGTAGTGGGCTACCGGGACAAGACTACGAGCAGTACTTC.

Many counts were recorded for this clonotype. The CDR3 region is CAASFDGHNQPQHF. CDR3 bases: TGTGCCGCCTCTTTTGACGGCCACAATCAGCCCCAGCATTTT. This sequence joins TRBV6-5 and TRBJ1-5, with D unclear. The germline V and J ends were trimmed by 11 bases and 3 bases, with 17 bases remaining between them. Germline lookup yields CDR1 MNHEY and CDR2 SVGAGI. This CDR3 region has 14 residues.

This clonotype was detected a few times. The rearrangement uses TRBV5-4 and TRBJ2-7, with 13 bases that match TRBD2. CDR3 length: 17 amino acids. Germline V gives CDR1 SGHNT, CDR2 YYREEE (reference sequence). V lost 2 bases to trimming and J lost 0 bases; unmatched junction nucleotides: 5. The CDR3 DNA reads as TGTGCCAGCAGCTTAAAACTAGCGGGGGGGAGCTCCTACGAGCAGTACTTC. As protein: CASSLKLAGGSSYEQYF.

On this clonotype: Possible read error: a much larger clone is one base away. The rearrangement links TRBV7-2 to TRBJ2-7; 8 bases line up with TRBD2. CDR1 and CDR2 from the germline V gene are SGHTA and FQGNSA. V was clipped by 7 bases and J by 3 bases; unmatched bases: 8. CDR3 length equals 14 residues. The CDR3 is CASNLGTSNYEQYV. The CDR3 bases are TGTGCCAGCAACCTCGGGACTAGTAACTACGAGCAGTACGTC.

This clonotype has a count of ten or more. V usage is TRBV10-3 and J usage is TRBJ2-2; D is unresolved. Germline V CDR1 and CDR2: ENHRY, SYGVKD. The CDR3 contains 14 residues. V dropped 4 bases and J dropped 4 bases, with 10 bases sitting between them. CDR3 sequence reads: CAISGESGTGELFF. CDR3 bases: TGTGCCATCAGTGGAGAATCGGGCACCGGGGAGCTGTTTTTT.

This clonotype was counted at least ten times. This chain connects TRBV20-1 to TRBJ2-7; the match to TRBD2 covers 8 bases. Germline V lookup: CDR1 DFQATT, CDR2 SNEGSKA (reference sequence). This CDR3 contains 14 residues. The ends lost 6 bases at V and 1 base at J; junction bases unmatched: 8. CDR3 region: CSAESTSGSYEQYF. The CDR3 DNA reads TGCAGTGCCGAATCTACTAGCGGTTCCTACGAGCAGTACTTC.

This clonotype was seen ten or more times. This chain joins TRBV5-5 and TRBJ1-6; D is unclear. With 4 bases removed from V and 4 bases from J, the gap between germline ends came to 9 bases. The CDR3 loop spans 14 amino acids. Germline CDR1 SGHKS, CDR2 YYEKEE (reference sequence). CDR3 coding DNA: TGTGCCAGCAGCATAGACGGATATAATTCACCCCTCCACTTT. It codes for CASSIDGYNSPLHF.

In the case of this clonotype: A single base separates this from a much larger clone, so it may be a read error. The J gene is TRBJ1-5, the V gene TRBV28; D might be TRBD1 (6 bases). The CDR3 has 15 amino acids. Germline V lookup: CDR1 MDHEN, CDR2 SYDVKM. CDR3 sequence (DNA): TGTGCCAGCAGTCTAAATGGACAGTCTAATCATCCCCAGCATTTT. It is translated as CASSLNGQSNHPQHF.

This chain connects TRBV6-1 to TRBJ1-1; a weak D match, TRBD1 (5 bases). Trimming removed 7 bases from V and 0 bases from J, with 15 bases in between. Germline CDR1 MNHNS, CDR2 SASEGT. The length of the CDR3 is 15 residues. The CDR3 is CASKESGRLNTEAFF. The CDR3 DNA sequence: TGTGCCAGCAAAGAATCAGGGAGGTTGAACACTGAAGCTTTCTTT.

This clonotype came up many times. This chain uses TRBV4-1 with TRBJ2-5; 11 bases line up with TRBD2. CDR3 length equals 13 residues. V was clipped by 8 bases and J by 3 bases; unmatched bases: 2. Germline lookup yields CDR1 MGHRA and CDR2 YSYEKL. CDR3 protein: CASGTSGEETQYF. CDR3 nucleotide sequence: TGCGCCAGCGGGACTAGCGGAGAAGAGACCCAGTACTTC.

As concerns this clonotype: A single base separates this from a much larger clone, so it may be a read error. The chain couples TRBV6-5 to TRBJ2-7; D is undetermined. Germline CDR1 is MNHEY and CDR2 is SVGAGI. This CDR3 contains 14 residues. Written as DNA, the CDR3 is TGTGTCAGCAGTTACGTCGGAAGCTCCTACGAGCAGTACTTC. This gives the protein CVSSYVGSSYEQYF.

This clonotype was seen at least ten times. The chain is built from TRBV12-3 or TRBV12-4 and TRBJ1-3; D possibly corresponds to TRBD1 (5 bases). This CDR3 contains 13 residues. The ends were cut back, 6 bases at V and 3 bases at J, with 9 bases in the middle. The CDR3 DNA reads TGTGCCAGCAGCGGGGGGTATGGAAACACCATATATTTT. This sequence encodes CASSGGYGNTIYF.

The chain is built from TRBV30 and TRBJ1-1; no clear D gene. Germline loops: CDR1 GTSNPN, CDR2 SVGIG (reference sequence). There are 14 residues in the CDR3. Between the trimmed V and J ends, which lost 3 bases and 5 bases, there was a span of 16 bases. CDR3 DNA sequence: TGTGCCTGGAGCCACCTGCCCCAAGCTACTGAAGCTTTCTTT. The encoded protein is CAWSHLPQATEAFF.

This clonotype appeared many times. The J gene is TRBJ2-7, the V gene TRBV4-2; D gene ambiguous. V gave up 0 bases and J gave up 5 bases, with 8 bases separating them. The CDR3 is made up of 13 amino acids. The V gene's germline CDR1 is LGHNA and CDR2 YNFKEQ. CDR3 region: CASSQDRRHEQYF. DNA for the CDR3: TGTGCCAGCAGCCAAGATAGGCGCCACGAGCAGTACTTC.

This chain's CDR3 is CASSLRADSSYNEQFF. The CDR3 coding sequence is TGTGCCAGCAGTTTAAGGGCGGACAGCTCCTACAATGAGCAGTTCTTC. V and J are TRBV27 and TRBJ2-1, with D maybe TRBD1 (6 bases). The CDR3 runs to 16 residues. V was clipped by 2 bases and J by 0 bases, with 11 bases between them. Germline lookup yields CDR1 MNHEY and CDR2 SMNVEV (reference sequence).

In its sample, this clonotype was seen many times. DNA for the CDR3: TGTGCCAGCAGCCGAGGGGTAGGTGATACTGAAGCTTTCTTT. Protein: CASSRGVGDTEAFF. The chain links TRBV4-2 to TRBJ1-1, with D possibly TRBD1 on 5 matching bases. V was clipped by 4 bases and J by 5 bases, with 14 bases between them. The CDR3 is 14 residues long. Germline V gene lookup returns CDR1 LGHNA and CDR2 YNFKEQ.

The table lists this clonotype with a count of one. This sequence joins TRBV6-1 and TRBJ2-5, with a tentative D call TRBD1 (6 bases). The CDR3 consists of 13 residues. Germline V gene lookup returns CDR1 MNHNS and CDR2 SASEGT. Trimming cost V 7 bases and J 1 base, with 10 bases left between them. The CDR3 protein is CASMGAVQETQYF. In nucleotides, the CDR3 is TGTGCCAGCATGGGGGCAGTCCAAGAGACCCAGTACTTC.

This clonotype was observed a handful of times. The rearrangement uses TRBV20-1 and TRBJ2-3; 11 bases map to TRBD2. CDR3 length: 15 amino acids. CDR1 DFQATT and CDR2 SNEGSKA come from the germline V gene (reference sequence). J was trimmed by 2 bases and V by 2 bases; bases with no gene match: 3. The chain's CDR3 is CSARLAGGFTDTQYF. CDR3 DNA sequence: TGCAGTGCTAGACTAGCGGGAGGATTCACAGATACGCAGTATTTT.

There are many counts of this clonotype. The genes are TRBV20-1 and TRBJ2-7, with a weak D call TRBD1 (5 bases). Germline assignment: CDR1 DFQATT and CDR2 SNEGSKA (reference sequence). V was pared by 3 bases and J by 5 bases, with 17 bases between. The CDR3 consists of 14 residues. The CDR3 nucleotides read TGCAGTGCTAGCGACAGAGCTTGGGCAGACGAGCAGTACTTC. Encoded protein: CSASDRAWADEQYF.

This clonotype has a count of ten or more. The chain joins TRBV6-1 to TRBJ1-6; 10 bases line up with TRBD1. Trimming removed 7 bases from V and 9 bases from J; junction bases left unmatched: 6. Germline V gives CDR1 MNHNS, CDR2 SASEGT. The length of the CDR3 is 14 residues. CDR3 protein: CASTIDRGLSPLHF. For the CDR3, the DNA is TGTGCCAGCACCATTGACAGGGGGCTTTCACCCCTCCACTTT.

A remark on this clonotype: A much larger clone differs by one base, so this may be a read error. The final CDR3 position lacks the conserved phenylalanine or tryptophan, pointing to a likely read error. The CDR3 region has the DNA TGTGCCAGCAGTAGGCCGGTGAGAAAGACCTACGGGCAGTACTTA. Amino acid sequence: CASSRPVRKTYGQYL. The chain uses TRBV12-3 or TRBV12-4 and TRBJ2-7; D remains ambiguous. The length of the CDR3 is 15 residues.

The gene calls are TRBV29-1 and TRBJ2-7, with D hard to call. With 0 bases removed from V and 5 bases from J, the gap between germline ends came to 11 bases. The CDR3 extends over 13 amino acids. Germline loops: CDR1 SQVTM, CDR2 ANQGSEA. The CDR3 DNA sequence: TGCAGCGTTGAAGATTGGTCTTCTAACGAGCAGTACTTC. This gives the protein CSVEDWSSNEQYF.

This rearrangement joins TRBV6-5 to TRBJ2-5; either TRBD1 or TRBD2 may fit D (6 bases each). The germline gives CDR1 MNHEY, CDR2 SVGAGI. The CDR3 covers 14 residues. V was clipped by 2 bases and J by 4 bases, with 11 bases between them. The CDR3 loop reads CASSYLGGPETQYF. The CDR3 coding sequence is TGTGCCAGCAGTTACCTTGGGGGGCCAGAGACCCAGTACTTC.